One T cell receptor beta chain is described in this entry. This clonotype was counted only a few times. What this receptor recognizes is not known. No per-base quality is available; no much larger clone lies one base away. These data are taken from a study of vaccination and CD4 T cells after COVID-19 (dated by TCRdb to 2022 to 2024). About the full investigation: Convalescent patients had a positive SARS-CoV-2 result on nasal swab PCR, and of these patients, nine had mild disease and one had severe disease. The convalescent cohort comprised six males and four females, including two Hispanic individuals, seven Caucasians, two Asians and one multiracial person. Participants received two doses of either the Pfizer-BioNTech BNT162b2 vaccine (n=8) or the Moderna mRNA-1273 vaccine (n=2). Post-COVID blood samples were collected from convalescent patients a median of roughly 100 days after diagnosis, with a range of roughly 35 to 161 days. Post-vaccine blood samples were taken a median of approximately 70 days after the second vaccine dose, with a range of roughly 13 to 250 days. Culture stimuli were overlapping spike peptide pools from SARS-CoV-2 and from the common cold coronaviruses HCoV-NL63, HCoV-OC43 and HCoV-229E. As controls, cultures received a CEFX viral epitope pool (the positive control), an HIV-1 Nef peptide pool (the negative control), or no peptide at all. In about 11 COVID-19 convalescent patients and a few infection-naive healthy vaccine recipients, the spike-specific CD4+ TCR repertoire before mRNA vaccination was compared with the repertoire after mRNA vaccination. On the study overall, not on this receptor specifically: Among the post-vaccine SARS-CoV-2-reactive clones in convalescent patients, a median roughly 85% showed up only after vaccination, which suggests vaccine-specific priming. The number of convalescent patients in the study was relatively small, and the study did not examine early timepoints following natural infection. The median number of SARS-CoV-2-reactive clonotypes rose from 20 to 25 after infection to 38 after vaccination, but the change was not significant. In convalescent patients, nearly all vaccine-specific clones (304 of 307) were found to be mono-reactive for SARS-CoV-2 spike rather than cross-reactive with common cold coronaviruses.

The treatment or condition label for this specimen denotes: approximately 9-day PBMC culture with coronavirus spike peptide pools or control peptides (ViraFEST assay). The ViraFEST assay was used in the study, in which antigen-specific T cells were expanded with peptide pools and expanded clonotypes were subsequently identified by TCR sequencing. The convalescent patients' positive SARS-CoV-2 PCR tests fell between March and December 2020, which was before the Alpha, Beta and Delta variants emerged in the United States. Some 2 million PBMCs per well were cultured in IMDM with roughly 5% human AB serum and around 10 IU/ml IL-2, plus 10 ug/ml peptide pools. Half of the culture medium was replaced with fresh IL-2-containing medium on days 3 and 7. After around 10 days of culture, CD4+ T cells were isolated by negative selection with the EasySep CD4+ T cell isolation kit. Ficoll-Paque Plus gradient centrifugation was used to isolate PBMCs from whole blood, and the isolated PBMCs were then either used fresh or cryopreserved at -140C. Triplicate wells were generally used for each culture condition.

Libraries were built with PCR. DNA from cultured CD4+ T cells underwent TCR sequencing with the Oncomine TCR Beta short-read assay at the Johns Hopkins FTIC core. Genomic DNA was extracted from the cultured CD4+ T cells with the QIAamp micro DNA kit. Oncomine TCR Beta libraries made from cultured CD4+ T cells were pooled using unique dual indexes and sequenced on an Illumina iSeq 100. The published analysis was carried out like this. Non-productive sequences were removed, and CDR3s that did not start with C, did not end with F or W, or were shorter than 7 amino acids were discarded. The MANAFEST web application was used to identify antigen-specific clonotypes by comparing peptide-stimulated wells against reference wells and other culture wells. To be called positive, a clone needed an FDR below 0.05, an odds ratio above 5, and a productive frequency above 0.1% in at least two of three replicate wells. A clonotype counted as cross-reactive if it showed significant expansion both in the SARS-CoV-2 spike wells and in at least one common cold coronavirus spike condition. Using R version 3.6.1, CDR3 homology was evaluated through Levenshtein distances (stringdist) along with unrooted phylogenetic trees (ape). Using fastp trimming at Q25 and MiXCR clonotype assembly, TCRdb reanalyzed the public sequencing data and kept in-frame beta chains. Rows merge per CDR3 protein into single entries with the most common DNA and genes. The V and J calls, along with clone size, are taken from TCRdb and not from the paper's own processing. This sample holds around 15,000 distinct CDR3 sequences; about 48% were observed only once. In total, the top ten clones hold about 4.2% of the sample.

Including cysteine and phenylalanine, the CDR3 has 16 amino acids. The kept DNA is CDR3 alone, 48 bases in frame from the first base. The CDR1 and CDR2 encoded by the germline V gene are SGHTA and FQGTGA. Between the V and J ends, shortened by 3 bases and 4 bases respectively, the junction contains 15 bases. The chain joins TRBV7-3 to TRBJ2-2; no confident D gene assignment can be made. This TCR derives from a human donor who had recovered from COVID-19. The sequencing used CD4+ T cells from blood, cultured in vitro, collected before SARS-CoV-2 vaccination. The nucleotides read TGTGCCAGCAGCTTGTTCGACACCCGGAGCACCGGGGAGCTGTTTTTT. The resulting protein is CASSLFDTRSTGELFF.